The present entry profiles one T cell receptor (beta chain) with its context. A J-beta primer mix and a sample-barcoded 5' primer were used in a second PCR of about 6 to 12 cycles. Using its own MiXCR run on the 5' RACE reads, TCRdb lists one record per CDR3 protein. The table records about 1 million distinct CDR3 sequences, 25% of them present only once. This sample is drawn from a study of blood T cells in healthy people across ages. With V trimmed by 5 bases and J by 8 bases, 11 bases remained unmatched. Looked up from germline, CDR1 is SQVTM and CDR2 is ANQGSEA. This CDR3 has 13 amino acids. The same sample was also studied in work on T cells of mothers and their children.

The source is a girl aged 2 to 9 in good health. Sequencing was done on a sample of blood. This chain connects TRBV29-1 to TRBJ1-2; 7 positions agree with TRBD1. The CDR3 nucleotides are TGCAGCGTTTACGGAGGGGGCGACGGGGGCTACACCTTC. Residues: CSVYGGGDGGYTF.